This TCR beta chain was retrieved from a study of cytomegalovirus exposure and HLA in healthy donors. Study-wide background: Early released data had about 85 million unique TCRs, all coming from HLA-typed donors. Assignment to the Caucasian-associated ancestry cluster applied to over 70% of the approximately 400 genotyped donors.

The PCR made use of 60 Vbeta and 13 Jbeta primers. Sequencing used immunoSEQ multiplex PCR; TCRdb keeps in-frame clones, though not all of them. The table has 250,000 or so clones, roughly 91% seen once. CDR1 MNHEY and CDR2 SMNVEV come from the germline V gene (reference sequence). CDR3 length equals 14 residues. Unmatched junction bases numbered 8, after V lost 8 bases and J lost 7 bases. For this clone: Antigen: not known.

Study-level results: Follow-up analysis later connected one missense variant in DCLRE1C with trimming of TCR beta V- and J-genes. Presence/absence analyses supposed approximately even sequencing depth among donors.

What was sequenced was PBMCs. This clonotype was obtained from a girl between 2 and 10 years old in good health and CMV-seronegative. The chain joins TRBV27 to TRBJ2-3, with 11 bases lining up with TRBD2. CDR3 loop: CASGLAGGPYTQYF. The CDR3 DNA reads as TGTGCCAGCGGGTTAGCGGGGGGGCCGTATACGCAGTATTTT.